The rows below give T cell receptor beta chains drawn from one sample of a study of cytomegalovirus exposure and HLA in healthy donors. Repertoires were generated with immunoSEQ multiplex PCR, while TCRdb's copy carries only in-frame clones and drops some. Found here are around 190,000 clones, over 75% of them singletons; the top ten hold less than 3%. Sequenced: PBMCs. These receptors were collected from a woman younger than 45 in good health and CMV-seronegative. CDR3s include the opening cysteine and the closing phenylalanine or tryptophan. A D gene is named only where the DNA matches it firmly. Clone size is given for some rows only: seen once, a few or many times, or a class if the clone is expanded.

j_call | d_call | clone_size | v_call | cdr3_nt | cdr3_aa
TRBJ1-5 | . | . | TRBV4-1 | TGCGCCAGCAGCCAAGTGGGGAGTCATCAGCCCCAGCATTTT | CASSQVGSHQPQHF
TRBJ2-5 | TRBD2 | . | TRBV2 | TGTGCCAGCAGCCGAATAGCGGGAGCAGAGACCCAGTACTTC | CASSRIAGAETQYF
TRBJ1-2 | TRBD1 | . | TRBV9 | TGTGCCAGCAGCGCCATACAGGGGACCCAGCCCGACTATGGCTACACCTTC | CASSAIQGTQPDYGYTF
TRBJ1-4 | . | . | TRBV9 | TGTGCCAGCAGCGGGGGGGGCGGGGGAGAAAAACTGTTTTTT | CASSGGGGGEKLFF
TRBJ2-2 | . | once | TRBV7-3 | TGTGCCAGCAGCTTACGACATTACACCGGGGAGCTGTTTTTT | CASSLRHYTGELFF
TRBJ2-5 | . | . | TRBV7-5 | TGTGCCAGAAGCCACCTGGAACAGGGGGGGACCCAAGAGACCCAGTACTTC | CARSHLEQGGTQETQYF
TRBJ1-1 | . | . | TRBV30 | TGTGCCTCAGAGGCGGGTTGGACTGAAGCTTTCTTT | CASEAGWTEAFF
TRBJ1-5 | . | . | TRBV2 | TGTGCCAGCAGTTACAGGGATAAGGGCAATCAGCCCCAGCATTTT | CASSYRDKGNQPQHF
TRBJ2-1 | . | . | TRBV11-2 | TGTGCCAGCAGCTACCTTAGGGGGGGGAGCTCCTACAATGAGCAGTTCTTC | CASSYLRGGSSYNEQFF
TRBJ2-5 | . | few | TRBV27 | TGTGCCAGCGGCCTGCTCAAAGAGACCCAGTACTTC | CASGLLKETQYF
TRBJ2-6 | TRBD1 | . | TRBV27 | TGTGCCAGCAGGCCTACCGGGACAGGGCGCTCTGGGGCCAACGTCCTGACTTTC | CASRPTGTGRSGANVLTF
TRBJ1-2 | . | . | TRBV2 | TGTGCCAGCAGTGGTTCCCTCAGGGGCGGCTACACCTTC | CASSGSLRGGYTF
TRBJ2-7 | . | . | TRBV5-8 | TGTGCCAGCAGCCAGGGGAACAGGTTGGGTCGATCCTACGAGCAGTACTTC | CASSQGNRLGRSYEQYF
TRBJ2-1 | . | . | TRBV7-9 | TGTGCCAGCAGCTTAGAGCGACTAGTCAATGAGCAGTTCTTC | CASSLERLVNEQFF
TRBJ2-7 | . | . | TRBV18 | TGTGCCAGCTCACCCGGGACCTACGAGCAGTACTTC | CASSPGTYEQYF
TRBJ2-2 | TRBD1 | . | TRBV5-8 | TGTGCCAGCAGTACAGGGGTGTTTAACACCGGGGAGCTGTTTTTT | CASSTGVFNTGELFF
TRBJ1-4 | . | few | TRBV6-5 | TGTGCCAGCAGTTGGGCAGGGTGGGAAAAACTGTTTTTT | CASSWAGWEKLFF
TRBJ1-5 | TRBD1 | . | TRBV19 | TGTGCCAGTAGTACCGGACAGGGACCCTCGCCCCAGCATTTT | CASSTGQGPSPQHF
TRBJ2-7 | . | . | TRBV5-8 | TGTGCCAGCACCGCGACCTACGAGCAGTACTTC | CASTATYEQYF
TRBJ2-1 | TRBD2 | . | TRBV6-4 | TGTGCCAGCAGTGCCTCGGGGGAGGGCAATGAGCAGTTCTTC | CASSASGEGNEQFF
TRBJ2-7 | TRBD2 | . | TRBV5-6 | TGTGCCAGCAGCTTCCCCAGGAGTAGCGGGAGGGTCCACGAGCAGTACTTC | CASSFPRSSGRVHEQYF
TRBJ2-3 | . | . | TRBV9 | TGTGCCAGCAGCTCCCCCCCGTCCGGGGGTGGCACAGATACGCAGTATTTT | CASSSPPSGGGTDTQYF
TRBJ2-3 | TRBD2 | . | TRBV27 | TGTGCCAGCAGTTGGTTCGCGGGAGACACCCCAGATACGCAGTATTTT | CASSWFAGDTPDTQYF
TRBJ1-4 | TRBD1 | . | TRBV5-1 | TGCGCCAGCAGCTTGGCGCAGGGGGGAAAACTGTTTTTT | CASSLAQGGKLFF
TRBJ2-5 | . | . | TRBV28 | TGTGCCACCAGTGCACCGGCGGGGGAGACCCAGTACTTC | CATSAPAGETQYF
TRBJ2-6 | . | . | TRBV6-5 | TGTGCCAGCAGCGAGACAGGTACTGGGGCCAACGTCCTGACTTTC | CASSETGTGANVLTF
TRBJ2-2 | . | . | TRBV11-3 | TGTGCCAGCAGCTTATGGACATCAAGGGGGACCGGGGAGCTGTTTTTT | CASSLWTSRGTGELFF
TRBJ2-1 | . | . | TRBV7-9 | TGTGCCAGCAGGGGTGGTTCGGGGGCCTACAATGAGCAGTTCTTC | CASRGGSGAYNEQFF
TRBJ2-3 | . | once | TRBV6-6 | TGTGCCAGCAGCCCCCCGGGGCCAGGGGTGTCAGATACGCAGTATTTT | CASSPPGPGVSDTQYF
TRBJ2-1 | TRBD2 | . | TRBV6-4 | TGTGCCAGCAGTGGACTAGCGGGAGCTCACAATGAGCAGTTCTTC | CASSGLAGAHNEQFF
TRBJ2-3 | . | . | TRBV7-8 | TGTGCCAGCAGCTGGGTCGGGGATACGCAGTATTTT | CASSWVGDTQYF
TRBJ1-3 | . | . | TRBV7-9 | TGTGCCAGCAGCCTCTCGGGGGGACCTGGAAACACCATATATTTT | CASSLSGGPGNTIYF
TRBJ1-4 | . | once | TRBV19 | TGTGCCAGCGGGAGGACCCCACTTAATGAAAAACTGTTTTTT | CASGRTPLNEKLFF